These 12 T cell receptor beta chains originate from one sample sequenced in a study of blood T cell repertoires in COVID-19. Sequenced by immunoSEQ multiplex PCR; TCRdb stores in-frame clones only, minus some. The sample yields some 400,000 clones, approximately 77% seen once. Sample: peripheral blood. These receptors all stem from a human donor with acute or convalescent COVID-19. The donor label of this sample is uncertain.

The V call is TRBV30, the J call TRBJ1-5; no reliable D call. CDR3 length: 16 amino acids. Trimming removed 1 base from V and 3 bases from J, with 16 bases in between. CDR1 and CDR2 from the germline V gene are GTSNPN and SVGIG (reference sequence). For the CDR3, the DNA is TGTGCCTGGAGTGAGGGAAGACGGGGATACAATCAGCCCCAGCATTTT. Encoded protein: CAWSEGRRGYNQPQHF.

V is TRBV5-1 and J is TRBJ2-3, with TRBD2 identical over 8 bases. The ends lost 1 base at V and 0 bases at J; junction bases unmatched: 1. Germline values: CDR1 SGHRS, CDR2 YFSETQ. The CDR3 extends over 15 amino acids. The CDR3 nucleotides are TGCGCCAGCAGCTTGAGCGGGGGTAGCACAGATACGCAGTATTTT. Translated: CASSLSGGSTDTQYF.

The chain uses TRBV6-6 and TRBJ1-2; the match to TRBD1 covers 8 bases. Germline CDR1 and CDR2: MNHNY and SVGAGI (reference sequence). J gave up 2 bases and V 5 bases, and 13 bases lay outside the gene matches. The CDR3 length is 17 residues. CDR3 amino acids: CASSPLSQGAGNYGYTF. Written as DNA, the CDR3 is TGTGCCAGCAGTCCACTTTCGCAGGGGGCGGGGAACTATGGCTACACCTTC.

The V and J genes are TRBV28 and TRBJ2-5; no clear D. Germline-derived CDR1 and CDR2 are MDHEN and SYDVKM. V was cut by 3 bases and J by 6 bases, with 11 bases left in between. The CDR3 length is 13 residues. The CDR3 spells CASSFETPKTQYF. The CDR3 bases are TGTGCCAGCAGTTTTGAAACTCCGAAGACCCAGTACTTC.

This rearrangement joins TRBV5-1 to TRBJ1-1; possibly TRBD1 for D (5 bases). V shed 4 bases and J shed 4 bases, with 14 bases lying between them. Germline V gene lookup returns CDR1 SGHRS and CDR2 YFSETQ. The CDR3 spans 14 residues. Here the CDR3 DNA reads TGCGCCAGCAGCGTTGGGGCCATGGGCACTGAAGCTTTCTTT. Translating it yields CASSVGAMGTEAFF. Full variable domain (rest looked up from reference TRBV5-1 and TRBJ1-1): KAGVTQTPRYLIKTRGQQVTLSCSPISGHRSVSWYQQTPGQGLQFLFEYFSETQRNKGNFPGRFSGRQFSNSRSEMNVSTLELGDSALYLCASSVGAMGTEAFFGQGTRLTVV.

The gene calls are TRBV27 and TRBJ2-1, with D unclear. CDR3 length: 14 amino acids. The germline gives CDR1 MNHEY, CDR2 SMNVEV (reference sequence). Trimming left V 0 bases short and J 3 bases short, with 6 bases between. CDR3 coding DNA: TGTGCCAGCAGTTTATCCCTAGGCTACAATGAGCAGTTCTTC. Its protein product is CASSLSLGYNEQFF.

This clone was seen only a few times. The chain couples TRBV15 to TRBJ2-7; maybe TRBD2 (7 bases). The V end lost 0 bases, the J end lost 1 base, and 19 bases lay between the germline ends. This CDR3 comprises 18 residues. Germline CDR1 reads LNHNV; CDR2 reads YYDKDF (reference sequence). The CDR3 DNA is TGTGCCACCAGCAGAGATTCTCCGGGGGGCCGAGCTTCCTACGAGCAGTACTTC. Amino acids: CATSRDSPGGRASYEQYF. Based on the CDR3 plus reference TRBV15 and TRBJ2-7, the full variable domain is DAMVIQNPRYQVTQFGKPVTLSCSQTLNHNVMYWYQQKSSQAPKLLFHYYDKDFNNEADTPDNFQSRRPNTSFCFLDIRSPGLGDTAMYLCATSRDSPGGRASYEQYFGPGTRLTVT.

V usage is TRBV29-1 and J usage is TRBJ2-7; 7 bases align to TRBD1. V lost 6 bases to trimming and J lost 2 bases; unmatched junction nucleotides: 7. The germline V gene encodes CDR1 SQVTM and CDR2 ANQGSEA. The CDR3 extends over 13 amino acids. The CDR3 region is CSVKTGSAYEQYF. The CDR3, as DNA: TGCAGCGTCAAGACAGGGAGCGCCTACGAGCAGTACTTC.

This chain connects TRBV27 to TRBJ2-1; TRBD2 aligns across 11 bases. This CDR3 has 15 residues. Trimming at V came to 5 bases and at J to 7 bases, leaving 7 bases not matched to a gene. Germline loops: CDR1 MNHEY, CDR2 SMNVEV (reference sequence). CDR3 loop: CASSRGLAVGNEQFF. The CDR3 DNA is TGTGCCAGCAGTCGGGGACTAGCGGTCGGGAATGAGCAGTTCTTC.

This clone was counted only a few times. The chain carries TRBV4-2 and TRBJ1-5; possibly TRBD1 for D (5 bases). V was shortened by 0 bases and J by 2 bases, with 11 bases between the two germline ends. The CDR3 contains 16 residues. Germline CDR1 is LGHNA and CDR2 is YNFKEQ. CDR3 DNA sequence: TGTGCCAGCAGCCAAGATGTGCAGGGCCGCAATCAGCCCCAGCATTTT. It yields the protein CASSQDVQGRNQPQHF.

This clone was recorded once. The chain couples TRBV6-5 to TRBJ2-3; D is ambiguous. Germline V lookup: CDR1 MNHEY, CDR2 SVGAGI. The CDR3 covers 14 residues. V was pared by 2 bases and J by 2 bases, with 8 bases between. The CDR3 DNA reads TGTGCCAGCAGTTACGTAGACTCCACAGATACGCAGTATTTT. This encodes CASSYVDSTDTQYF.

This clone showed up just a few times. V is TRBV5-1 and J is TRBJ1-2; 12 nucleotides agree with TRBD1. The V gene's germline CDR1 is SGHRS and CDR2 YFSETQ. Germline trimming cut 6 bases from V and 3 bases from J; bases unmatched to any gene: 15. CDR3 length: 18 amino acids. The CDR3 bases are TGCGCCAGCACTATTACCGGGACAGGGGGCACTTTGGACTATGGCTACACCTTC. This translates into CASTITGTGGTLDYGYTF.